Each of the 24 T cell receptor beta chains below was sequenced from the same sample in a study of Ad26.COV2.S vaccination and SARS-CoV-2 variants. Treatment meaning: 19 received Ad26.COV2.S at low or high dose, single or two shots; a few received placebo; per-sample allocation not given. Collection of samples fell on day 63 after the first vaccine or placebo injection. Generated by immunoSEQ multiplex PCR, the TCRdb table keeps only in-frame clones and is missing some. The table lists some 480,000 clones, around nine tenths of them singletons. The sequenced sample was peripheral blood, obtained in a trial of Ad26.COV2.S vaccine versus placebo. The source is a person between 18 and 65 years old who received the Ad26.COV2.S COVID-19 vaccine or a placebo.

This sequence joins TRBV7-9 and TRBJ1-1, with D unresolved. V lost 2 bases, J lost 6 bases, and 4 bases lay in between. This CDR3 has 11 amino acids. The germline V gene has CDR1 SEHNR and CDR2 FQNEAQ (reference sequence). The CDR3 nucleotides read TGTGCCAGCAGCTTATTAGCTGAAGCTTTCTTT. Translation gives CASSLLAEAFF.

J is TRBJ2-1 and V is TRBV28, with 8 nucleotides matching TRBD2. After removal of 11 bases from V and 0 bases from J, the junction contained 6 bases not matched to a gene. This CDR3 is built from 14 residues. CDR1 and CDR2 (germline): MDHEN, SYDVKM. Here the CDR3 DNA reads TGTGCCCTCGGGGGGGGGAGCTCCTACAATGAGCAGTTCTTC. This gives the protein CALGGGSSYNEQFF.

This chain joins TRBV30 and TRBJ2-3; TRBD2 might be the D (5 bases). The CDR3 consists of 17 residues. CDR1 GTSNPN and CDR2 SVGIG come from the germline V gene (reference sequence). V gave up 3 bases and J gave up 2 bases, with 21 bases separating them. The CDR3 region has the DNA TGTGCCTGGAGATCCCCCTTAAGAGGGCCCAACACAGATACGCAGTATTTT. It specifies CAWRSPLRGPNTDTQYF.

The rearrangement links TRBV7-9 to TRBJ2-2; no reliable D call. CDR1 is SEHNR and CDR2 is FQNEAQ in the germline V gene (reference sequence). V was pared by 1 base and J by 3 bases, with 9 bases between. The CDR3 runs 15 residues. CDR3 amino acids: CASSLVSQHTGELFF. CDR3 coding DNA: TGTGCCAGCAGCTTAGTATCGCAACACACCGGGGAGCTGTTTTTT.

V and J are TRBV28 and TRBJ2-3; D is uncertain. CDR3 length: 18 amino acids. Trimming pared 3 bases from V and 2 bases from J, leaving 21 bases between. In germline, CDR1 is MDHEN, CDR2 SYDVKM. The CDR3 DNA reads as TGTGCCAGCAGTTTTCTAAGGTGGCAGGTATCGTCCACAGATACGCAGTATTTT. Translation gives CASSFLRWQVSSTDTQYF.

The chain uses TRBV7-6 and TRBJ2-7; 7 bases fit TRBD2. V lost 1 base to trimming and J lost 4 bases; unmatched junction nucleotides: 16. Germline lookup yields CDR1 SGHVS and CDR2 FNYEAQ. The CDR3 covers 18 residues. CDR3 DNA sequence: TGTGCCAGCAGCTTAGAGGCTAGCGGCCCCTCGGTGACTTACGAGCAGTACTTC. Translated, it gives CASSLEASGPSVTYEQYF.

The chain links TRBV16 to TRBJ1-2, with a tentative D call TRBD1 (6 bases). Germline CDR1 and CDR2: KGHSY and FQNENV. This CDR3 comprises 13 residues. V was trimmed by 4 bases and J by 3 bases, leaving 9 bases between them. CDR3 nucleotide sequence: TGTGCCAGCAGCCTACAGGGTGACTATGGCTACACCTTC. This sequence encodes CASSLQGDYGYTF.

The CDR3 spells CATAESNRAGGETQYF. The CDR3 region has the DNA TGTGCCACCGCCGAGAGCAACAGGGCCGGGGGGGAGACCCAGTACTTC. V gene TRBV24-1 combines with J gene TRBJ2-5; TRBD2 might be the D (7 bases). The CDR3 runs 16 residues. CDR1 is KGHDR and CDR2 is SFDVKD in the germline V gene. The V end was cut by 9 bases, the J end by 5 bases, with 24 bases between.

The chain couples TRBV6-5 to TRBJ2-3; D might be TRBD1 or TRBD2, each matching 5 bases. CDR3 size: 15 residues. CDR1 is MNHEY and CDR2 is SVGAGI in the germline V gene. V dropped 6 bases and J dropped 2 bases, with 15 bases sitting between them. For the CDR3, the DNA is TGTGCCAGCAGGGCCTCAGGGACCCCCACAGATACGCAGTATTTT. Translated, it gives CASRASGTPTDTQYF.

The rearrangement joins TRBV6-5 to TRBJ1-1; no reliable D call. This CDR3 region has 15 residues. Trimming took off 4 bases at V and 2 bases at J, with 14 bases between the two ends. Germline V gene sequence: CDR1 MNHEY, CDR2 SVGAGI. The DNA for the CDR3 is TGTGCCAGCAGTTCCTCCTGGACCTCAAACACTGAAGCTTTCTTT. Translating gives CASSSSWTSNTEAFF.

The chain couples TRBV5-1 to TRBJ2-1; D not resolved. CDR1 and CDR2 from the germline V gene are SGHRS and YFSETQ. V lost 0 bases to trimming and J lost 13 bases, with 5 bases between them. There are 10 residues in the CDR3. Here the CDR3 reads CASSLASQFF. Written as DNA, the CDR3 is TGCGCCAGCAGCTTGGCCTCCCAGTTCTTC.

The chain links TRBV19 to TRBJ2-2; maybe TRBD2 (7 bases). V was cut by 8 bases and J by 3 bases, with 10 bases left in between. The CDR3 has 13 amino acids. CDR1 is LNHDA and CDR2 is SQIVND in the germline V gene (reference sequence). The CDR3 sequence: CASGGGYTGELFF. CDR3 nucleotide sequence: TGTGCCAGTGGCGGGGGCTACACCGGGGAGCTGTTTTTT.

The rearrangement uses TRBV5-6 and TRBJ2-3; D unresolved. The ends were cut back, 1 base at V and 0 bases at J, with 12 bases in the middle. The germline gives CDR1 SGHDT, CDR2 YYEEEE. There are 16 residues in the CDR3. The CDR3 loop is CASSLRLFYSTDTQYF. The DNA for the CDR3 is TGTGCCAGCAGCTTGCGTTTATTCTACAGCACAGATACGCAGTATTTT.

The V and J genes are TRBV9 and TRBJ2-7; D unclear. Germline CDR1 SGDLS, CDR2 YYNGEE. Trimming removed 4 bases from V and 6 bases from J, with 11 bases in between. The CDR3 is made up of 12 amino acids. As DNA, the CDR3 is TGTGCCAGCAGCCCCCCAGCTCTCGAGCAGTACTTC. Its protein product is CASSPPALEQYF.

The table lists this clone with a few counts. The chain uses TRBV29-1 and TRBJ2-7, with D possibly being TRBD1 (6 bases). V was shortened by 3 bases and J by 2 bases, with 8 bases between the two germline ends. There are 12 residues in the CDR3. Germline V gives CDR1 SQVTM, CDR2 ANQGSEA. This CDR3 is CSVEAGAYEQYF. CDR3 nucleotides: TGCAGCGTTGAGGCAGGGGCCTACGAGCAGTACTTC.

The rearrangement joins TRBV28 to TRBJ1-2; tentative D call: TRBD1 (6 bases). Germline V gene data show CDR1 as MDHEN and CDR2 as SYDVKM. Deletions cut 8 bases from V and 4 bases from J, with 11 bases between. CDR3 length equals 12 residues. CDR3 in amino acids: CASSDRAYGYTF. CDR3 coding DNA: TGTGCCAGCTCGGACAGAGCCTATGGCTACACCTTC.

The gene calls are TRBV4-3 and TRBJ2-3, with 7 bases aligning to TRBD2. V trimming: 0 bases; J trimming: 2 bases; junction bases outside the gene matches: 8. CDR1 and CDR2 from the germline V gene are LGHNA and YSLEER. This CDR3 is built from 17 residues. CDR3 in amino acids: CASSQDRASGHTDTQYF. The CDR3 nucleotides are TGCGCCAGCAGCCAAGATCGGGCTAGCGGACACACAGATACGCAGTATTTT.

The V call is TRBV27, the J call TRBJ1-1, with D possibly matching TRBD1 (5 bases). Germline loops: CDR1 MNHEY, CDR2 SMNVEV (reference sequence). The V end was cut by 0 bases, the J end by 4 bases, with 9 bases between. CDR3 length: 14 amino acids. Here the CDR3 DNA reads TGTGCCAGCAGTTTATCCCCTGGGACCACTGAAGCTTTCTTT. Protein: CASSLSPGTTEAFF.

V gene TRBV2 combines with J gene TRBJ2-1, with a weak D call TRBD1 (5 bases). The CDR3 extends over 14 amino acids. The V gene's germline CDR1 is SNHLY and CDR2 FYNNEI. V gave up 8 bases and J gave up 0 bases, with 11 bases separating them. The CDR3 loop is CASLQEYSYNEQFF. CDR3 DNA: TGTGCCAGCTTACAGGAATACTCCTACAATGAGCAGTTCTTC.

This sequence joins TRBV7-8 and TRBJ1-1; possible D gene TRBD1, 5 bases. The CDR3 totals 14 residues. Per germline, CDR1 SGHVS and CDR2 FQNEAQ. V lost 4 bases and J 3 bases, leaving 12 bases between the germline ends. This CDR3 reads CASSYRDSYTEAFF. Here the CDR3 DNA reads TGTGCCAGCAGCTACCGGGACTCATACACTGAAGCTTTCTTT.

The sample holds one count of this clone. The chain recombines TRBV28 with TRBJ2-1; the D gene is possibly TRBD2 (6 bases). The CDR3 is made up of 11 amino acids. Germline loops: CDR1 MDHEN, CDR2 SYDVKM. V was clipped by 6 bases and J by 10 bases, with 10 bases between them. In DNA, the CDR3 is TGTGCCAGCAGCCGAGGAGGGGAGCAGTTCTTC. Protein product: CASSRGGEQFF.

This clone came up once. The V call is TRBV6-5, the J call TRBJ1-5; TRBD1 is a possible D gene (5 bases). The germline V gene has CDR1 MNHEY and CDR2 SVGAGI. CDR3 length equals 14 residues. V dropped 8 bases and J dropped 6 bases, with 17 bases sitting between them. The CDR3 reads CASRQGWGLQPQHF. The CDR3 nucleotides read TGTGCCAGCCGCCAGGGTTGGGGACTTCAGCCCCAGCATTTT.

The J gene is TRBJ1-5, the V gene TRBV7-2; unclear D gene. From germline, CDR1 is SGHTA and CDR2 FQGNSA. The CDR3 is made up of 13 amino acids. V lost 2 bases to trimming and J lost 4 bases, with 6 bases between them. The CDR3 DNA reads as TGTGCCAGCAGCTTAATAGATAATCAGCCCCAGCATTTT. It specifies CASSLIDNQPQHF.

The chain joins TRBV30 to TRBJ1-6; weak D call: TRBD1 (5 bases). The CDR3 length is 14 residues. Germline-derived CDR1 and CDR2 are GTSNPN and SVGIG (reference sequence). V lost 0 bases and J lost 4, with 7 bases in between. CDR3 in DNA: TGTGCCTGGAGTGTAGACAGATATAATTCACCCCTCCACTTT. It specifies CAWSVDRYNSPLHF. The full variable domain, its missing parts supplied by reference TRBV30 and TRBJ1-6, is SQTIHQWPATLVQPVGSPLSLECTVEGTSNPNLYWYRQAAGRGLQLLFYSVGIGQISSEVPQNLSASRPQDRQFILSSKKLLLSDSGFYLCAWSVDRYNSPLHFGNGTRLTVT.